This entry lists 25 T cell receptor beta chains sequenced from one sample in a study of blood T cell repertoires in COVID-19. Measured with immunoSEQ multiplex PCR; TCRdb has only the in-frame clones, and not every one. The table lists about 90,000 clones, 85% to 95% of them singletons. Sequenced sample: peripheral blood. Source of these receptors: a human donor with active COVID-19. The donor label of this sample is uncertain.

This chain joins TRBV6-5 and TRBJ1-3; 8 bases are shared with TRBD1. Trimming cost V 6 bases and J 2 bases; bases outside gene matches: 6. The CDR3 totals 15 residues. The germline CDR1 and CDR2 sequences are MNHEY and SVGAGI. The CDR3 bases are TGTGCCAGCAGCATGGACAGGGAAGCTGGAAACACCATATATTTT. Its protein product is CASSMDREAGNTIYF.

The gene calls are TRBV7-2 and TRBJ1-1, with 8 bases that match TRBD1. Per the germline V gene, CDR1 is SGHTA and CDR2 is FQGNSA. The length of the CDR3 is 15 residues. J gave up 1 base and V 5 bases, and 6 bases lay outside the gene matches. The CDR3 protein is CASSPQGGSNTEAFF. The CDR3 region has the DNA TGTGCCAGCAGCCCACAGGGGGGGTCGAACACTGAAGCTTTCTTT.

The gene calls are TRBV21-1 and TRBJ1-2. TRBV21-1 has pseudogene status. The CDR3 consists of 15 residues. The CDR3 region is CASIGLRPSNYGYTF. CDR3 DNA: TGTGCCAGCATTGGCCTGAGGCCCTCGAACTATGGCTACACCTTC.

The rearrangement uses TRBV13 and TRBJ2-5, with 11 bases that match TRBD1. The V and J ends lost 4 bases and 4 bases, in that order; junction bases with no gene match: 8. CDR1 PRHDT and CDR2 FYEKMQ come from the germline V gene (reference sequence). This CDR3 comprises 16 residues. CDR3 amino acids: CASSWKTDRGPETQYF. The CDR3, as DNA: TGTGCCAGCAGCTGGAAGACGGACAGGGGGCCAGAGACCCAGTACTTC.

The chain links TRBV6-2 or TRBV6-3 to TRBJ1-2, with D maybe TRBD1 (6 bases). Germline V CDR1 and CDR2: MNHEY, SVGEGT. There are 15 residues in the CDR3. With 8 bases removed from V and 2 bases from J, the gap between germline ends came to 18 bases. The CDR3 sequence is CASGHYRDGNYGYTF. Here the CDR3 DNA reads TGTGCCAGCGGCCACTACAGGGACGGGAACTATGGCTACACCTTC.

The genes are TRBV2 and TRBJ2-7, with TRBD2 identical over 7 bases. V shed 3 bases and J 3 bases; nucleotides not matched to a gene: 5. CDR3 size: 14 residues. Per the germline V gene, CDR1 is SNHLY and CDR2 is FYNNEI. CDR3 sequence: CASSDKAGFYEQYF. The CDR3 nucleotides are TGTGCCAGCAGTGATAAAGCGGGGTTCTACGAGCAGTACTTC.

The rearrangement joins TRBV5-3 to TRBJ1-6; no firm D call. TRBV5-3 is treated as an ORF (open reading frame) with a function not yet certain. V lost 6 bases, J lost 17 bases, and 18 bases lay in between. The CDR3 runs 12 residues. The CDR3 DNA is TGTGCCAGAACCACCCCCTCCGGTAGTTTCCACTTT. The encoded protein is CARTTPSGSFHF.

V gene TRBV19 combines with J gene TRBJ2-5; 10 bases map to TRBD1. The CDR3 is 14 amino acids. Per the germline V gene, CDR1 is LNHDA and CDR2 is SQIVND (reference sequence). Trimming removed 6 bases from V and 5 bases from J; junction bases left unmatched: 6. DNA for the CDR3: TGTGCCAGTAGAAGACAGGGGGCCCGGGAGACCCAGTACTTC. Translating it yields CASRRQGARETQYF.

V usage is TRBV5-5 and J usage is TRBJ2-1; 12 bases align to TRBD2. The V gene end was trimmed by 3 bases and the J gene end by 6 bases; junction bases not matched to a gene: 4. The CDR3 has 15 amino acids. Germline V gene data show CDR1 as SGHKS and CDR2 as YYEKEE (reference sequence). The CDR3 spells CASSSLAGGRNEQFF. For the CDR3, the DNA is TGTGCCAGCAGCTCCCTAGCGGGGGGGCGCAATGAGCAGTTCTTC.

The rearrangement links TRBV19 to TRBJ1-1; D not certain. V was pared by 3 bases and J by 6 bases, with 14 bases between. The germline gives CDR1 LNHDA, CDR2 SQIVND (reference sequence). CDR3 length: 14 residues. CDR3: CASSITANSAEAFF. CDR3 nucleotides: TGTGCCAGTAGTATCACCGCGAACTCCGCTGAAGCTTTCTTT.

DNA of the CDR3: TGTGCCAGCAGCCCGAGAGGAGGGGTTTCTTCGGGGACTAAACAAGAGACCCAGTACTTC. This codes for CASSPRGGVSSGTKQETQYF. The genes are TRBV7-8 and TRBJ2-5; 7 nucleotides agree with TRBD2. CDR3 size: 20 residues. The V gene end was trimmed by 5 bases and the J gene end by 2 bases; junction bases not matched to a gene: 23. Germline CDR1 and CDR2: SGHVS and FQNEAQ.

In this sample, this clone turned up once. This chain joins TRBV15 and TRBJ2-1, with D tentatively TRBD1 (7 bases). The CDR3 extends over 15 amino acids. CDR1 is LNHNV, CDR2 YYDKDF, per germline (reference sequence). V gave up 1 base and J gave up 8 bases, with 15 bases separating them. This chain's CDR3 is CATSRGPQGGDEQFF. The CDR3 region has the DNA TGTGCCACCAGCAGAGGACCGCAGGGGGGAGATGAGCAGTTCTTC.

The V call is TRBV5-6, the J call TRBJ2-7; 8 bases fit TRBD1. Per germline, CDR1 SGHDT and CDR2 YYEEEE. V lost 2 bases, J lost 2 bases, and 6 bases stayed unmatched. This CDR3 spans 15 amino acids. CDR3 region: CASSLIDRGAYEQYF. CDR3 sequence (DNA): TGTGCCAGCAGCTTAATAGACAGGGGCGCCTACGAGCAGTACTTC.

V gene TRBV11-2 combines with J gene TRBJ2-3, with TRBD1 as a possible D gene (5 bases). V dropped 4 bases and J dropped 7 bases, with 15 bases sitting between them. This CDR3 has 14 amino acids. Per germline, CDR1 SGHAT and CDR2 FQNNGV. For the CDR3, the DNA is TGTGCCAGCAGCTATCAGGGTGCTTCCTATACGCAGTATTTT. Encoded protein: CASSYQGASYTQYF.

The CDR3 region is CASGPQAGGQETQYF. Here the CDR3 DNA reads TGTGCCAGCGGGCCCCAGGCGGGGGGACAAGAGACCCAGTACTTC. The chain combines TRBV7-2 with TRBJ2-5; TRBD2 agrees at 8 bases. The CDR3 spans 15 residues. In germline, CDR1 is SGHTA, CDR2 FQGNSA. With V trimmed by 8 bases and J by 2 bases, 10 bases remained unmatched.

This clone was seen just once. This chain uses TRBV6-5 with TRBJ2-2; the D gene is possibly TRBD1 (6 bases). CDR3 length equals 16 residues. The germline V gene has CDR1 MNHEY and CDR2 SVGAGI. V lost 4 bases to trimming and J lost 0 bases, with 12 bases between them. CDR3 loop: CASSFPGVSNTGELFF. The CDR3 bases are TGTGCCAGCAGTTTCCCAGGGGTTTCGAACACCGGGGAGCTGTTTTTT.

The genes are TRBV5-1 and TRBJ2-5, with 7 bases aligning to TRBD2. Germline V gene sequence: CDR1 SGHRS, CDR2 YFSETQ. The CDR3 loop spans 14 amino acids. With V trimmed by 4 bases and J by 4 bases, 7 bases remained unmatched. The CDR3 region is CASSASSGRETQYF. Here the CDR3 DNA reads TGCGCCAGCAGCGCTTCTAGCGGCCGAGAGACCCAGTACTTC. The variable domain in full, with the rest retrieved from reference TRBV5-1 and TRBJ2-5, is KAGVTQTPRYLIKTRGQQVTLSCSPISGHRSVSWYQQTPGQGLQFLFEYFSETQRNKGNFPGRFSGRQFSNSRSEMNVSTLELGDSALYLCASSASSGRETQYFGPGTRLLVL.

The chain recombines TRBV5-8 with TRBJ2-7; 10 bases align to TRBD2. V gave up 6 bases and J gave up 2 bases; unmatched junction bases: 8. Germline V CDR1 and CDR2: SGHTS, YDEGEE. This CDR3 has 15 residues. The CDR3 DNA reads TGTGCCAGCATCTATTGGACTAGCGGTACCTACGAGCAGTACTTC. Translated: CASIYWTSGTYEQYF.

J is TRBJ2-7 and V is TRBV6-2 or TRBV6-3; TRBD1 agrees at 9 bases. The germline gives CDR1 MNHEY, CDR2 SVGEGT. J was trimmed by 4 bases and V by 2 bases; bases with no gene match: 6. The CDR3 totals 15 residues. CDR3 nucleotides: TGTGCCAGCAGTTACGGGGGACAGGGTCGGTACGAGCAGTACTTC. Its translation: CASSYGGQGRYEQYF.

CDR3 loop: CASSEGETQYF. As DNA, the CDR3 is TGTGCCAGCAGCGAGGGGGAGACCCAGTACTTC. The chain couples TRBV9 to TRBJ2-5, with a weak D call TRBD1 (5 bases). CDR1 SGDLS and CDR2 YYNGEE come from the germline V gene. The CDR3 sequence is 11 residues long. The ends were cut back, 3 bases at V and 5 bases at J, with 5 bases in the middle. Combining the CDR3 with reference TRBV9 and TRBJ2-5 gives the whole variable domain DSGVTQTPKHLITATGQRVTLRCSPRSGDLSVYWYQQSLDQGLQFLIQYYNGEERAKGNILERFSAQQFPDLHSELNLSSLELGDSALYFCASSEGETQYFGPGTRLLVL.

This chain links TRBV7-3 with TRBJ1-1; D might be TRBD1 (6 bases). Trimming shortened V by 5 bases and J by 0 bases, and 16 bases separated the two germline ends. The CDR3 covers 16 residues. Germline values: CDR1 SGHTA, CDR2 FQGTGA. CDR3 sequence reads: CASSRVAGALNTEAFF. Written as DNA, the CDR3 is TGTGCCAGCAGCCGTGTGGCAGGGGCTTTGAACACTGAAGCTTTCTTT.

This chain links TRBV6-5 with TRBJ2-1; TRBD2 might be the D (6 bases). The V and J ends lost 0 bases and 4 bases respectively, with 13 bases between them. CDR3 length: 16 residues. From germline, CDR1 is MNHEY and CDR2 SVGAGI. The CDR3 loop reads CASSYSAGPFYNEQFF. The CDR3 DNA reads TGTGCCAGCAGTTACTCGGCGGGGCCCTTTTACAATGAGCAGTTCTTC.

The CDR3 region is CASHAGSSTDTQYF. The CDR3 DNA reads TGTGCCAGCCATGCCGGGAGTAGCACAGATACGCAGTATTTT. The gene calls are TRBV6-5 and TRBJ2-3, with D possibly matching TRBD2 (6 bases). This CDR3 is 14 amino acids long. Trimming shortened V by 8 bases and J by 0 bases, and 12 bases separated the two germline ends. Germline-derived CDR1 and CDR2 are MNHEY and SVGAGI.

This chain links TRBV28 with TRBJ1-1, with 7 bases matching TRBD1. V shed 6 bases, J shed 0 bases, and the junction held 22 bases outside the gene matches. CDR3 length: 20 amino acids. CDR1 MDHEN and CDR2 SYDVKM come from the germline V gene. The CDR3 bases are TGTGCCAGCAGCTCCGGGGGGGGGATCCGGGACAGACCTCTGAACACTGAAGCTTTCTTT. This codes for CASSSGGGIRDRPLNTEAFF.

The chain employs TRBV6-5 and TRBJ2-1; 11 bases are shared with TRBD2. The CDR3 loop spans 16 amino acids. Unmatched junction bases numbered 8, after V lost 4 bases and J lost 6 bases. Germline assignment: CDR1 MNHEY and CDR2 SVGAGI. CDR3 DNA sequence: TGTGCCAGCAGTTTGGTAGCGGGGGGGCCGGGCAATGAGCAGTTCTTC. Protein: CASSLVAGGPGNEQFF.